These T cell receptor beta chains were read from a single sample in a study of CD8 T cells in ankylosing spondylitis. TCRdb used MiXCR to reprocess the 5' RACE reads, holding one entry per CDR3 protein. The sample includes some 240,000 distinct CDR3 sequences, about 18% seen only once; the top ten take roughly 34%. Sequencing used blood, either unsorted or a sorted T cell fraction (not recorded which). The receptors stem from a male donor with ankylosing spondylitis or in good health (not recorded which). The CDR3 runs from the conserved cysteine through the conserved F or W. The D gene is left open where the match is weak. The size of a clone is reported for some rows only, either as once, few or many, or as a class for expanded clones.

J gene: TRBJ2-7
clone size: -
V gene: TRBV4-2
D gene: -
CDR3 DNA: TGTGCCAGCAGCCAAACCAAATCCCATCCCCCCTACGAGCAGTACTTC
CDR3 protein: CASSQTKSHPPYEQYF

J gene: TRBJ2-7
clone size: few
V gene: TRBV19
D gene: -
CDR3 DNA: TGTGCCAGTAGTATAAGTGAGACGGAAGCCTACGAGCAGTACTTC
CDR3 protein: CASSISETEAYEQYF

J gene: TRBJ2-6
clone size: -
V gene: TRBV5-4
D gene: -
CDR3 DNA: TGTGCCAGCAGCCCTCCCCTCATCTCTGGGGCCAACGTCCTGACTTTC
CDR3 protein: CASSPPLISGANVLTF

J gene: TRBJ2-3
clone size: -
V gene: TRBV9
D gene: -
CDR3 DNA: TGTGCCAGCAGCGTAGGGGAGACAGATACGCAGTATTTT
CDR3 protein: CASSVGETDTQYF

J gene: TRBJ2-1
clone size: few
V gene: TRBV20-1
D gene: -
CDR3 DNA: TGCAGTGCTCGGGACGGGAGCTCCTACAATGAGCAGTTCTTC
CDR3 protein: CSARDGSSYNEQFF

J gene: TRBJ2-1
clone size: -
V gene: TRBV5-1
D gene: TRBD2
CDR3 DNA: TGCGCCAGCAGCTTCAACTCCGGGACTAGCGGGTCGAGCTCCTACAATGAGCAGTTCTTC
CDR3 protein: CASSFNSGTSGSSSYNEQFF

J gene: TRBJ2-7
clone size: -
V gene: TRBV6-5
D gene: TRBD2
CDR3 DNA: TGTGCCAGCAGTTACTTGATAGGAAGCGGGACGGGCGAGCAGTACTTC
CDR3 protein: CASSYLIGSGTGEQYF

J gene: TRBJ2-7
clone size: few
V gene: TRBV7-9
D gene: TRBD1
CDR3 DNA: TGTGCCAGCAGCTTATTCGGTCGGGGACAGCTTTCCTACGAGCAGTACTTC
CDR3 protein: CASSLFGRGQLSYEQYF

J gene: TRBJ1-1
clone size: few
V gene: TRBV4-1
D gene: -
CDR3 DNA: TGCGCCAGCAGCCAAGCCCTGAGGAACCTGAACACTGAAGCTTTCTTT
CDR3 protein: CASSQALRNLNTEAFF

J gene: TRBJ2-3
clone size: many
V gene: TRBV6-4
D gene: TRBD1
CDR3 DNA: TGTGCCAGCAGTGACAGGGGGCAGACAGATACGCAGTATTTT
CDR3 protein: CASSDRGQTDTQYF

J gene: TRBJ2-7
clone size: -
V gene: TRBV25-1
D gene: TRBD1
CDR3 DNA: TGTGCCAGCAGGGGACAGAGCTCCTACGAGCAGTACTTC
CDR3 protein: CASRGQSSYEQYF

J gene: TRBJ2-2
clone size: -
V gene: TRBV7-9
D gene: -
CDR3 DNA: TGTGCCAGCAGCTTAGCATCGTCAGGGGCCGGGGAGCTGTTTTTT
CDR3 protein: CASSLASSGAGELFF

J gene: TRBJ2-2
clone size: few
V gene: TRBV4-1
D gene: -
CDR3 DNA: TGCGCCAGCAGCCAAGACGGGAACACCGGGGAGCTGTTTTTT
CDR3 protein: CASSQDGNTGELFF

J gene: TRBJ2-7
clone size: many
V gene: TRBV20-1
D gene: TRBD2
CDR3 DNA: TGCAGTGCTAGAAAGACTAGCGGGAAACCCTACGAGCAGTACTTC
CDR3 protein: CSARKTSGKPYEQYF

J gene: TRBJ2-7
clone size: -
V gene: TRBV2
D gene: -
CDR3 DNA: TGTGCCGGCCACGGATACCCATCCTACGAGCAGTACTTC
CDR3 protein: CAGHGYPSYEQYF

J gene: TRBJ1-2
clone size: -
V gene: TRBV25-1
D gene: -
CDR3 DNA: TGTGCCAGCAGTGACGGCTATGGCTACACCTTC
CDR3 protein: CASSDGYGYTF

J gene: TRBJ2-7
clone size: -
V gene: TRBV6-1
D gene: -
CDR3 DNA: TGTGCCAGCAGTGAGGAGAGCTACGAGCAGTACTTC
CDR3 protein: CASSEESYEQYF

J gene: TRBJ2-1
clone size: few
V gene: TRBV4-1
D gene: TRBD2
CDR3 DNA: TGCGCCAGCAGCCAAGAAGGCGGGAGGGCCTACAATGAGCAGTTCTTC
CDR3 protein: CASSQEGGRAYNEQFF

J gene: TRBJ2-7
clone size: many
V gene: TRBV11-1
D gene: -
CDR3 DNA: TGTGCCAGCAGCTTGAGCGGGCCCTCCTACGAGCAGTACTTC
CDR3 protein: CASSLSGPSYEQYF

J gene: TRBJ2-1
clone size: -
V gene: TRBV11-2
D gene: -
CDR3 DNA: TGTGCCAGCAGCTTAGTGAGCTCTTATAAAGACGATGAGCAGTTCTTC
CDR3 protein: CASSLVSSYKDDEQFF

J gene: TRBJ2-1
clone size: -
V gene: TRBV29-1
D gene: TRBD1
CDR3 DNA: TGCAGCGTTGAACCTACCGGGACAGGCTACAATGAGCAGTTCTTC
CDR3 protein: CSVEPTGTGYNEQFF

J gene: TRBJ2-5
clone size: few
V gene: TRBV7-2
D gene: TRBD2
CDR3 DNA: TGTGCCAGCAGCTTAGAGTTAGCGGGAGTTTGGGAGACCCAGTACTTC
CDR3 protein: CASSLELAGVWETQYF

J gene: TRBJ2-2
clone size: -
V gene: TRBV6-1
D gene: -
CDR3 DNA: TGTGCCAGCTTTGGCTTTCTGAACACCGGGGAGCTGTTTTTT
CDR3 protein: CASFGFLNTGELFF

J gene: TRBJ1-2
clone size: -
V gene: TRBV5-1
D gene: -
CDR3 DNA: TGCGCCAGCAGCTTGCAAGGAGACAACTATGGCTACACCTTC
CDR3 protein: CASSLQGDNYGYTF

J gene: TRBJ2-7
clone size: many
V gene: TRBV12-3/TRBV12-4
D gene: -
CDR3 DNA: TGTGCCAGCTCTCCAGGGGGAGGGCCTTGGAACGAGCAGTACTTC
CDR3 protein: CASSPGGGPWNEQYF

J gene: TRBJ2-1
clone size: -
V gene: TRBV7-9
D gene: TRBD2
CDR3 DNA: TGTGCCAGCAGAGGGACTAGCGCGAGATATGAGCAGTTCTTC
CDR3 protein: CASRGTSARYEQFF

J gene: TRBJ2-1
clone size: few
V gene: TRBV5-5
D gene: -
CDR3 DNA: TGTGCCAGCAGCGGACCGCTAGGGGAGTGGGCCTACAATGAGCAGTTCTTC
CDR3 protein: CASSGPLGEWAYNEQFF

J gene: TRBJ2-7
clone size: -
V gene: TRBV20-1
D gene: TRBD2
CDR3 DNA: TGCAGTGCCAAAAGTGGACTAGCTATAACCTACGAGCAGTACTTC
CDR3 protein: CSAKSGLAITYEQYF

J gene: TRBJ2-7
clone size: few
V gene: TRBV5-1
D gene: -
CDR3 DNA: TGCGCCAGCATTAGGTGCTCCTACGAGCAGTACTTC
CDR3 protein: CASIRCSYEQYF

J gene: TRBJ2-1
clone size: -
V gene: TRBV10-3
D gene: TRBD2
CDR3 DNA: TGTGCCATCAGTGAGAGACTAGCGGGATCGAGTTCCTACAATGAGCAGTTCTTC
CDR3 protein: CAISERLAGSSSYNEQFF

J gene: TRBJ2-3
clone size: -
V gene: TRBV10-2
D gene: TRBD2
CDR3 DNA: TGCGCCAGCAGTGTTCCGGGACTAGCGGGAGGGCCGGGCACAGATACGCAGTATTTT
CDR3 protein: CASSVPGLAGGPGTDTQYF

J gene: TRBJ2-4
clone size: -
V gene: TRBV28
D gene: -
CDR3 DNA: TGTGCCAGCAGTTTGACTCTAGCCAAAAACATTCAGTACTTC
CDR3 protein: CASSLTLAKNIQYF

J gene: TRBJ2-1
clone size: many
V gene: TRBV4-1
D gene: -
CDR3 DNA: TGCGCCAGCAGCCACACCTCGGGAACCTACAATGAGCAGTTCTTC
CDR3 protein: CASSHTSGTYNEQFF

J gene: TRBJ1-5
clone size: few
V gene: TRBV19
D gene: -
CDR3 DNA: TGTGCCAGTAGTATTGCTCAGTATAGCAATCAGCCCCAGCATTTT
CDR3 protein: CASSIAQYSNQPQHF

J gene: TRBJ2-1
clone size: -
V gene: TRBV11-2
D gene: TRBD2
CDR3 DNA: TGTGCCAGCAGCCCGCGGGGACTAGCGGTCCTGAGCTCCTACAATGAGCAGTTCTTC
CDR3 protein: CASSPRGLAVLSSYNEQFF

J gene: TRBJ1-2
clone size: -
V gene: TRBV6-5
D gene: -
CDR3 DNA: TGTGCCAGCAGTTACTCGACGCCAGTGCCTCACTATGGCTACACCTTC
CDR3 protein: CASSYSTPVPHYGYTF

J gene: TRBJ2-2
clone size: few
V gene: TRBV4-3
D gene: -
CDR3 DNA: TGCGCCAGCAGCGACACCCCCTTAATCACACCCGGGGAGCTGTTTTTT
CDR3 protein: CASSDTPLITPGELFF

J gene: TRBJ2-5
clone size: -
V gene: TRBV7-9
D gene: TRBD2
CDR3 DNA: TGTGCCAGCAGCTTAGGAGGTAGCGGGAGAATTGAGACCCAGTACTTC
CDR3 protein: CASSLGGSGRIETQYF

J gene: TRBJ1-5
clone size: -
V gene: TRBV20-1
D gene: -
CDR3 DNA: TGCAGTGCTAGAGAGGAGGGGAATCAGCCCCAGCATTTT
CDR3 protein: CSAREEGNQPQHF

J gene: TRBJ2-4
clone size: few
V gene: TRBV7-2
D gene: TRBD1
CDR3 DNA: TGTGCCAGCAGCTTAGTTGCCGGACAGGGAAACATTCAGTACTTC
CDR3 protein: CASSLVAGQGNIQYF

J gene: TRBJ2-5
clone size: -
V gene: TRBV7-3
D gene: TRBD1
CDR3 DNA: TGTGCCAGCAGCCTCTCCCCGGACAGGGAGACCCAGTACTTC
CDR3 protein: CASSLSPDRETQYF

J gene: TRBJ2-7
clone size: -
V gene: TRBV14
D gene: -
CDR3 DNA: TGTGCCAGCAGCCAATTTCTAGTCTACGAGCAGTACTTC
CDR3 protein: CASSQFLVYEQYF

J gene: TRBJ2-5
clone size: -
V gene: TRBV20-1
D gene: -
CDR3 DNA: TGCAGTGCTAGAATCCTAGGGCAAGAGACCCAGTACTTC
CDR3 protein: CSARILGQETQYF

J gene: TRBJ2-1
clone size: once
V gene: TRBV14
D gene: -
CDR3 DNA: TGTGCCAGCAGCCAAAGAGACAATGAGCAGTTCTTC
CDR3 protein: CASSQRDNEQFF

J gene: TRBJ2-4
clone size: few
V gene: TRBV20-1
D gene: -
CDR3 DNA: TGCAGTGCTAGAGCAGGGGGGGGGGCCAAAAACATTCAGTACTTC
CDR3 protein: CSARAGGGAKNIQYF

J gene: TRBJ2-7
clone size: -
V gene: TRBV18
D gene: TRBD2
CDR3 DNA: TGTGCCAGCTCACTACCTACTAGCGGGGTCTACGAGCAGTACTTC
CDR3 protein: CASSLPTSGVYEQYF

J gene: TRBJ1-5
clone size: few
V gene: TRBV12-3/TRBV12-4
D gene: TRBD1
CDR3 DNA: TGTGCCAGCAGTCAGACAGGGGCCAATCAGCCCCAGCATTTT
CDR3 protein: CASSQTGANQPQHF

J gene: TRBJ2-7
clone size: -
V gene: TRBV18
D gene: -
CDR3 DNA: TGTGCCAGCTCACCGGACACTGGCTCCTACGAGCAGTACTTC
CDR3 protein: CASSPDTGSYEQYF

J gene: TRBJ2-1
clone size: few
V gene: TRBV12-3/TRBV12-4
D gene: TRBD2
CDR3 DNA: TGTGCCAGCAGTTTGACCGGGACTAGCGGGAGGGTGAGTGATGAGCAGTTCTTC
CDR3 protein: CASSLTGTSGRVSDEQFF

J gene: TRBJ2-2
clone size: -
V gene: TRBV10-2
D gene: -
CDR3 DNA: TGCGCCAGCAGCGGGAGCGAACTCACCGGGGAGCTGTTTTTT
CDR3 protein: CASSGSELTGELFF

J gene: TRBJ2-1
clone size: -
V gene: TRBV28
D gene: -
CDR3 DNA: TGTGCCAGCAGTCTCGCGAGGGGCAAGGCCTACAATGAGCAGTTCTTC
CDR3 protein: CASSLARGKAYNEQFF

J gene: TRBJ2-3
clone size: -
V gene: TRBV20-1
D gene: TRBD2
CDR3 DNA: TGCAGTGCTAGAGAAAAGAGCGGGATTATTTTCACAGATACGCAGTATTTT
CDR3 protein: CSAREKSGIIFTDTQYF

J gene: TRBJ1-1
clone size: few
V gene: TRBV27
D gene: TRBD1
CDR3 DNA: TGTGCCAGCAGTCGATACAGGGGGGCTGAGGACACTGAAGCTTTCTTT
CDR3 protein: CASSRYRGAEDTEAFF

J gene: TRBJ2-3
clone size: few
V gene: TRBV12-3/TRBV12-4
D gene: -
CDR3 DNA: TGTGCCAGCAGGACCCACATTGGGGGAGGAGGGGCAGATACGCAGTATTTT
CDR3 protein: CASRTHIGGGGADTQYF

J gene: TRBJ2-3
clone size: -
V gene: TRBV5-5
D gene: -
CDR3 DNA: TGTGCCAGCAGCTCTTGGGGATTTGGACCCACAGATACGCAGTATTTT
CDR3 protein: CASSSWGFGPTDTQYF

J gene: TRBJ2-1
clone size: -
V gene: TRBV9
D gene: TRBD2
CDR3 DNA: TGTGCCAGCAGCGTAGGGGGCGGGAGGGCCTACAATGAGCAGTTCTTC
CDR3 protein: CASSVGGGRAYNEQFF

J gene: TRBJ2-6
clone size: -
V gene: TRBV7-9
D gene: -
CDR3 DNA: TGTGCCAGCAGCTACATAGCATTATCTGGGGCCAACGTCCTGACTTTC
CDR3 protein: CASSYIALSGANVLTF

J gene: TRBJ2-1
clone size: -
V gene: TRBV27
D gene: -
CDR3 DNA: TGTGCCAGCAGTTTAATTACCGTCTCCTACAATGAGCAGTTCTTC
CDR3 protein: CASSLITVSYNEQFF

J gene: TRBJ2-1
clone size: -
V gene: TRBV6-5
D gene: -
CDR3 DNA: TGTGCCAGCAGTTACCCGGACGGGGAGCAGTTCTTC
CDR3 protein: CASSYPDGEQFF